The 13 T cell receptor beta chains below all came from one sample that was sequenced in a study of blood T cells in healthy people across ages. A second roughly 7 to 12 cycle PCR used barcoded and J-beta primers. From the 5' RACE reads, TCRdb called clonotypes with MiXCR, one entry per CDR3 protein. The data hold 1,800,000 or so distinct CDR3 sequences, with approximately 40% observed a single time. The material sequenced was blood. The receptor source for this set is a human donor in good health.

CDR3 region: CASSDLGRLAVGDEQFF. CDR3 sequence (DNA): TGTGCCAGCAGTGATTTGGGCCGTCTAGCGGTTGGGGATGAGCAGTTCTTC. This rearrangement joins TRBV6-1 to TRBJ2-1; 7 bases align to TRBD2. The CDR3 spans 17 residues. Germline V gives CDR1 MNHNS, CDR2 SASEGT. Germline trimming cut 3 bases from V and 8 bases from J; bases unmatched to any gene: 16.

J is TRBJ1-2 and V is TRBV9; D remains ambiguous. V lost 0 bases to trimming and J lost 2 bases, with 11 bases between them. The germline V gene has CDR1 SGDLS and CDR2 YYNGEE. The CDR3 contains 15 residues. The CDR3 sequence: CASSVGGRSNYGYTF. CDR3 sequence (DNA): TGTGCCAGCAGCGTAGGAGGGCGGTCGAACTATGGCTACACCTTC.

For this clonotype: A read error may explain this, as a much larger clone is one base away. The CDR3 is CSARSGPASPEQYF. CDR3 coding DNA: TGCAGTGCTAGGTCGGGACCAGCTAGCCCCGAGCAGTACTTC. The V call is TRBV20-1, the J call TRBJ2-4, with D perhaps TRBD1 or TRBD2 (5 bases each). The J call may be incorrect, as the DNA end agrees better with TRBJ2-7. Germline lookup yields CDR1 DFQATT and CDR2 SNEGSKA (reference sequence). CDR3 length equals 14 residues.

In this sample, this clonotype turned up a few times. The rearrangement links TRBV7-2 to TRBJ1-6; 10 nucleotides match TRBD1. Germline V CDR1 and CDR2: SGHTA, FQGNSA. CDR3 size: 18 residues. The V gene end was trimmed by 3 bases and the J gene end by 2 bases; junction bases not matched to a gene: 7. The CDR3 region is CASSFRGGTGAYNSPLHF. As DNA, the CDR3 is TGTGCCAGCAGCTTTAGAGGGGGGACAGGGGCCTATAATTCACCCCTCCACTTT.

This clonotype showed up many times. The CDR3 is CSVWTGAGEAFF. The CDR3 nucleotides read TGCAGCGTCTGGACAGGGGCGGGGGAAGCTTTCTTT. This chain links TRBV29-1 with TRBJ1-1, with TRBD1 matching over 9 bases. CDR1 SQVTM and CDR2 ANQGSEA come from the germline V gene. V was pared by 6 bases and J by 8 bases, with 7 bases of the junction left unmatched. The CDR3 has 12 amino acids.

The chain combines TRBV7-9 with TRBJ2-1; possibly TRBD1 for D (6 bases). Trimming removed 0 bases at V and 4 bases at J, with 16 bases between. This CDR3 region has 17 residues. The V gene's germline CDR1 is SEHNR and CDR2 FQNEAQ (reference sequence). In DNA, the CDR3 is TGTGCCAGCAGCTTAGCTCAGGGGCAGGGGCCGTACAATGAGCAGTTCTTC. Its protein product is CASSLAQGQGPYNEQFF.

This clonotype has just a few counts. The rearrangement uses TRBV5-1 and TRBJ2-4; D is possibly TRBD2 (6 bases). Matching the DNA end better, TRBJ2-7 makes the J call doubtful. The CDR3 is 14 residues long. The V gene's germline CDR1 is SGHRS and CDR2 YFSETQ. CDR3 DNA sequence: TGCGCCAGCAGCTCTTCAAGGGACTCTCACGAGCAGTACTTC. Translating it yields CASSSSRDSHEQYF.

There are a few counts of this clonotype. The rearrangement uses TRBV20-1 and TRBJ2-1; D is tentatively TRBD1 or TRBD2 (5 bases each). CDR1 and CDR2 from the germline V gene are DFQATT and SNEGSKA (reference sequence). The ends were cut back, 0 bases at V and 7 bases at J, with 13 bases in the middle. The length of the CDR3 is 14 residues. The CDR3 spells CSARDGTLGNEQFF. The CDR3 DNA sequence: TGCAGTGCTAGAGACGGGACCTTAGGGAATGAGCAGTTCTTC.

This chain connects TRBV10-3 to TRBJ2-7; D uncertain. Looked up from germline, CDR1 is ENHRY and CDR2 is SYGVKD. The CDR3 totals 14 residues. Trimming took 2 bases from V and 3 from J, leaving 11 bases between them. This chain's CDR3 is CAISETERNYEQYF. The CDR3 nucleotides are TGTGCCATCAGTGAGACGGAACGCAACTACGAGCAGTACTTC.

The rearrangement joins TRBV2 to TRBJ2-1, with 9 bases that match TRBD2. V was clipped by 6 bases and J by 12 bases; unmatched bases: 12. This CDR3 region has 14 residues. CDR1 is SNHLY, CDR2 FYNNEI, per germline. CDR3: CASRGTSSPGWQFF. The CDR3 DNA reads as TGTGCCAGCAGGGGGACTAGCAGCCCGGGTTGGCAGTTCTTC.

The V and J genes are TRBV2 and TRBJ1-5; 8 bases line up with TRBD1. The J call could be wrong; TRBJ2-3 is a better fit for the DNA end. The CDR3 has 14 residues. Germline CDR1 is SNHLY and CDR2 is FYNNEI. The CDR3 protein is CASRGRTGTQPQYF. For the CDR3, the DNA is TGTGCCAGCAGGGGTAGGACAGGGACTCAGCCCCAGTATTTT.

About this clonotype: One end of the junction fails to match germline, which may point to a read error. The chain combines TRBV12-3 or TRBV12-4 with TRBJ2-7; no reliable D call. The length of the CDR3 is 12 residues. This CDR3 reads CASRLGVYEQYF. The CDR3 nucleotides read TGTGCCAGCAGATTAGGAGTATACGAGCAGTACTTC.

The chain employs TRBV7-9 and TRBJ2-7, with 7 nucleotides matching TRBD1. The CDR3 totals 13 residues. Germline V CDR1 and CDR2: SEHNR, FQNEAQ (reference sequence). The V segment lost 5 bases and the J segment 5 bases; nucleotides outside the gene matches: 6. The CDR3 bases are TGTGCCAGCAGCGACCCAGACAGGGACGAGCAGTACTTC. Amino acid sequence: CASSDPDRDEQYF.